This TCR beta chain derives from a study of T cells after posttransplantation cyclophosphamide. Germline V lookup: CDR1 MGHRA, CDR2 YSYEKL. The CDR3 is 12 residues long. Trimming removed 2 bases from V and 8 bases from J, with 9 bases in between. Study outcomes and limitations: Skin or GI-infiltrating T cells shared few TRB sequences with blood. Donor CD8+ memory clones often dominated recipient blood repertoires at later times. Recipient CMV seropositivity and CMV reactivation strongly tracked TRB clonality.

The naive gate required viable CD3+CD4+ or CD3+CD8+ cells with CCR7+CD45RA+CD45RO-CD95-CD27+CD28+ phenotype. The related graft donor's blood sample was taken on the day of bone marrow donation. Sequencing was performed with immunoSEQ multiplex PCR; in TCRdb, only in-frame clones are kept and a portion is missing. The sample records some 30,000 clones, 75% to 95% being singletons. This clone was detected only once. Its antigen is not known. This sequence joins TRBV4-1 and TRBJ1-2, with D possibly matching TRBD1 (5 bases). Sample: naive CD4+ T cells sorted from blood. The receptor was derived from a man aged 30 to 45 in good health and a related stem cell transplant donor. The CDR3 DNA follows: TGCGCCAGCAGCCAACGGAGGGACGGCTACACCTTC. Translating gives CASSQRRDGYTF.